Shown below are 8 T cell receptor beta chains from a single sample sequenced in a study of shared clonotypes between healthy human individuals. The method was immunoSEQ multiplex PCR; TCRdb's version includes in-frame clones alone and lacks a portion of them. This sample yields millions of clones, of which about 92% are seen a single time; over 0.12% belongs to the top ten. The sequencing input was naive CD4+ T cells sorted from blood. This sample's subset: CD45RA+ positively selected. Source of these receptors: a man aged 18 to 35 in good health.

V usage is TRBV5-6 and J usage is TRBJ1-4; D call uncertain. Germline CDR1 and CDR2: SGHDT and YYEEEE. V lost 0 bases and J lost 3, with 6 bases in between. CDR3 size: 14 residues. CDR3 region: CASSLGLANEKLFF. The CDR3 nucleotides are TGTGCCAGCAGCTTGGGGTTGGCTAATGAAAAACTGTTTTTT.

Notes on this clone: Other DNA sequences in this sample translate to the same CDR3. The chain combines TRBV5-1 with TRBJ2-5, with 9 bases aligning to TRBD1. Germline assignment: CDR1 SGHRS and CDR2 YFSETQ. V shed 4 bases and J 5 bases; nucleotides not matched to a gene: 6. The CDR3 covers 14 residues. The CDR3 sequence is CASSETGGRETQYF. The CDR3 DNA is TGCGCCAGCAGCGAGACAGGGGGTAGGGAGACCCAGTACTTC.

Comment on this clone: This same CDR3 is encoded by further DNA sequences in the sample. V is TRBV7-3 and J is TRBJ2-3; D is perhaps TRBD1 or TRBD2 (5 bases each). This CDR3 is built from 16 residues. The ends were cut back, 2 bases at V and 0 bases at J, with 12 bases in the middle. CDR1 SGHTA and CDR2 FQGTGA come from the germline V gene. CDR3 amino acids: CASSLGDRDSTDTQYF. The CDR3 region has the DNA TGTGCCAGCAGCTTAGGGGACCGGGATAGCACAGATACGCAGTATTTT.

The chain joins TRBV6-6 to TRBJ2-7; perhaps TRBD1 as D (5 bases). Germline CDR1 and CDR2: MNHNY and SVGAGI (reference sequence). V was clipped by 6 bases and J by 6 bases, with 12 bases between them. The CDR3 extends over 12 amino acids. CDR3: CASSDQGFEQYF. CDR3 nucleotides: TGTGCCAGCAGCGACCAGGGATTCGAGCAGTACTTC.

The V call is TRBV5-4, the J call TRBJ1-4, with TRBD1 matching 11 bases. This CDR3 has 17 amino acids. Germline trimming cut 4 bases from V and 3 bases from J; bases unmatched to any gene: 8. CDR1 is SGHNT and CDR2 is YYREEE in the germline V gene (reference sequence). The CDR3 coding sequence is TGTGCCAGCAGCCCGGTCCCGGGACAGGGGGCTAATGAAAAACTGTTTTTT. Translation gives CASSPVPGQGANEKLFF.

On this clone: At one boundary the junction diverges from the germline segment, which might be a read error. This sample includes further DNA sequences coding for the same CDR3. This chain uses TRBV7-7 with TRBJ2-5; D ambiguous. The germline CDR1 and CDR2 sequences are SSHAT and FNYEAQ (reference sequence). The CDR3 is 13 amino acids. CDR3 region: CASSLGLGETQYF. The CDR3, as DNA: TGTGCTAGCAGCTTAGGATTGGGGGAGACCCAGTACTTC.

The rearrangement uses TRBV4-1 and TRBJ2-7, with D possibly matching TRBD1 (6 bases). The V gene lost 1 base and the J gene lost 1 base, with 14 bases spanning the gap. The CDR3 contains 16 residues. In germline, CDR1 is MGHRA, CDR2 YSYEKL. CDR3 in DNA: TGCGCCAGCAGCCAAGGACAGGCCATAAATTCCTACGAGCAGTACTTC. Translated: CASSQGQAINSYEQYF.

The chain has TRBV11-2 and TRBJ2-7; D assignment may be TRBD1 or TRBD2 (5 bases each). The CDR3 covers 13 residues. Looked up from germline, CDR1 is SGHAT and CDR2 is FQNNGV. V gave up 4 bases and J gave up 2 bases, with 9 bases separating them. CDR3 nucleotide sequence: TGTGCCAGCAGCTATGGGACGGCCTACGAGCAGTACTTC. It codes for CASSYGTAYEQYF.